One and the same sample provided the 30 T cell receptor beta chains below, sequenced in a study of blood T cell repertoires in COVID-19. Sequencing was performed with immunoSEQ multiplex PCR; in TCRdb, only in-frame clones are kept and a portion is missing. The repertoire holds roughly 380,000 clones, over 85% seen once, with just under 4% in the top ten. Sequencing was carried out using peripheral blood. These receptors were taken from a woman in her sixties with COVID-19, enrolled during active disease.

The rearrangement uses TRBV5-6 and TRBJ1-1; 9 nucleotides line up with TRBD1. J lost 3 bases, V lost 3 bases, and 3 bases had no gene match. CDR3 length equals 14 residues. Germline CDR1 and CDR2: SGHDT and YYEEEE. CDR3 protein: CASSSTGGDTEAFF. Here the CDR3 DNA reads TGTGCCAGCAGCTCGACAGGGGGAGACACTGAAGCTTTCTTT. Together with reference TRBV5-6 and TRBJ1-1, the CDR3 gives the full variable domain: DAGVTQSPTHLIKTRGQQVTLRCSPKSGHDTVSWYQQALGQGPQFIFQYYEEEERQRGNFPDRFSGHQFPNYSSELNVNALLLGDSALYLCASSSTGGDTEAFFGQGTRLTVV.

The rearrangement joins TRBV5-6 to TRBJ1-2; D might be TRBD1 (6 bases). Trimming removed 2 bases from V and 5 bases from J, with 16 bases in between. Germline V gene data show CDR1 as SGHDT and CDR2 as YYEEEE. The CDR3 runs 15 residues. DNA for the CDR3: TGTGCCAGCAGCTTAACAGGGCTCCAGGATTATGGCTACACCTTC. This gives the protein CASSLTGLQDYGYTF.

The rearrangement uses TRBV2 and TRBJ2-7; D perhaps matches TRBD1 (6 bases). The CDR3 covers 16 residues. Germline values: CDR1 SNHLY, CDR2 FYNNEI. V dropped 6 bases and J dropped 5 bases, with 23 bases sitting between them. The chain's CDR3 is CASSQQDSRTRNEQYF. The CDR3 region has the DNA TGTGCCAGCAGCCAGCAGGACAGCCGGACCAGGAACGAGCAGTACTTC.

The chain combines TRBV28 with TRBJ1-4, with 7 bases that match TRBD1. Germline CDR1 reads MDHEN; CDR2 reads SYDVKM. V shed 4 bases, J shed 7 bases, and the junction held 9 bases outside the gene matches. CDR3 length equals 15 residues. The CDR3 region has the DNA TGTGCCAGCAGTTCCGAGACAGGGATACGTGAAAAACTGTTTTTT. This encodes CASSSETGIREKLFF.

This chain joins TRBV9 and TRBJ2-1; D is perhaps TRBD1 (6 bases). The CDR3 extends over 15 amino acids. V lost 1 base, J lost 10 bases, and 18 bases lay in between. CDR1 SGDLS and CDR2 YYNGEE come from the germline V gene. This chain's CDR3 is CASSVRGMGAREQFF. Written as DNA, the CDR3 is TGTGCCAGCAGCGTACGGGGAATGGGGGCCAGGGAGCAGTTCTTC.

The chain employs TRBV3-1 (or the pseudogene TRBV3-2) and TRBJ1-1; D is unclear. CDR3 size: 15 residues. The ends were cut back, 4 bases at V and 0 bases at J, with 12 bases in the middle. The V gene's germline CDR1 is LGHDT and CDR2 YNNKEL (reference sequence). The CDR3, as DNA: TGTGCCAGCAGCCCAGAGGGCAGTTTGAACACTGAAGCTTTCTTT. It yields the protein CASSPEGSLNTEAFF.

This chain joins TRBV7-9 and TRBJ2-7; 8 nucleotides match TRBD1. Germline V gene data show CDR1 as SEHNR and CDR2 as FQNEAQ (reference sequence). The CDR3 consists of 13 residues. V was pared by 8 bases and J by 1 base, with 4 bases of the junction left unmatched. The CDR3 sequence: CASVRQGSYEQYF. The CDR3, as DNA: TGTGCCAGCGTCCGACAGGGGTCCTACGAGCAGTACTTC.

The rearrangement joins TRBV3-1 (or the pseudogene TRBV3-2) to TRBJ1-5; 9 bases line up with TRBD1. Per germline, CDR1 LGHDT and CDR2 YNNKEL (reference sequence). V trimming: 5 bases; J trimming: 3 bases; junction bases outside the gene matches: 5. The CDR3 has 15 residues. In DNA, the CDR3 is TGTGCCAGCAGCGCGGACAGGGGATTCAATCAGCCCCAGCATTTT. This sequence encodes CASSADRGFNQPQHF.

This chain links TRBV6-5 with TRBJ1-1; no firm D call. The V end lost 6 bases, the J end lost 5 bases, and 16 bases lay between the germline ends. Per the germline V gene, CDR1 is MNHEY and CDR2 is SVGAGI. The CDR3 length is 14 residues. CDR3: CASRAHRGGTEAFF. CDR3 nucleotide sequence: TGTGCCAGCAGAGCTCACCGGGGTGGGACTGAAGCTTTCTTT.

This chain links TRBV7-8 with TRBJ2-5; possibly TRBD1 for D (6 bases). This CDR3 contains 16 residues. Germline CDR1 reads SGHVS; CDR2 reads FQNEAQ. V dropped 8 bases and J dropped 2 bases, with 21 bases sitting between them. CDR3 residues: CASALVGAGVQETQYF. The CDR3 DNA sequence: TGTGCCAGCGCCCTAGTGGGGGCAGGGGTTCAAGAGACCCAGTACTTC.

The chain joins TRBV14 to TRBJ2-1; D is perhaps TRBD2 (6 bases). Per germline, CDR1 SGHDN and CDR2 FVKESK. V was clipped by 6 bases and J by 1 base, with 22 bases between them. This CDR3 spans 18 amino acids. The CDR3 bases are TGTGCCAGCAGTCTTAGCGCCAGTTGGGGGGTGTCCTACAATGAGCAGTTCTTC. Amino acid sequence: CASSLSASWGVSYNEQFF.

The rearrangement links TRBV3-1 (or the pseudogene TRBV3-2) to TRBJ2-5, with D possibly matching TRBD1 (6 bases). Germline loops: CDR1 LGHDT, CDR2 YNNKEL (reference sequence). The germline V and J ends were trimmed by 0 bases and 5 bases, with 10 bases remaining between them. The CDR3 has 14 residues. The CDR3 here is CASSQDQGLETQYF. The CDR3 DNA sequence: TGTGCCAGCAGCCAAGATCAGGGGCTGGAGACCCAGTACTTC.

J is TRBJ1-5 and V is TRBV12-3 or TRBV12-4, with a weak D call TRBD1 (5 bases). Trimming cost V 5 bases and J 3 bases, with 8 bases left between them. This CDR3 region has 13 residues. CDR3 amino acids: CASSQTANQPQHF. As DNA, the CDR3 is TGTGCCAGCAGTCAGACAGCCAATCAGCCCCAGCATTTT.

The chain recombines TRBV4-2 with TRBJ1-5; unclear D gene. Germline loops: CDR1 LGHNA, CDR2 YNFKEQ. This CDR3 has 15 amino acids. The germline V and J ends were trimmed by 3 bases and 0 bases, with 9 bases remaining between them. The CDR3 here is CASSHDSTSNQPQHF. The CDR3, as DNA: TGTGCCAGCAGCCATGACTCAACTAGCAATCAGCCCCAGCATTTT.

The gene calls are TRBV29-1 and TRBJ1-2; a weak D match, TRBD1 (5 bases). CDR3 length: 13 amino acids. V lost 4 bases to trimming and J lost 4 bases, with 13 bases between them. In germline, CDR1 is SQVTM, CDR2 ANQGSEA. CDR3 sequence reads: CSVGERQPYGYTF. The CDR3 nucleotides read TGCAGCGTTGGGGAACGACAGCCCTATGGCTACACCTTC. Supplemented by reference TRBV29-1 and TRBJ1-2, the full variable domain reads SAVISQKPSRDICQRGTSLTIQCQVDSQVTMMFWYRQQPGQSLTLIATANQGSEATYESGFVIDKFPISRPNLTFSTLTVSNMSPEDSSIYLCSVGERQPYGYTFGSGTRLTVV.

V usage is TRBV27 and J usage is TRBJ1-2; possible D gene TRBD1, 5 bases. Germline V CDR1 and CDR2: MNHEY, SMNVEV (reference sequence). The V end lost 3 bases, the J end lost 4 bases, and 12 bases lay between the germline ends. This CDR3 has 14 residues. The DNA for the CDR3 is TGTGCCAGCAGTTTCCGCAGCGGGGGCTATGGCTACACCTTC. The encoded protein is CASSFRSGGYGYTF.

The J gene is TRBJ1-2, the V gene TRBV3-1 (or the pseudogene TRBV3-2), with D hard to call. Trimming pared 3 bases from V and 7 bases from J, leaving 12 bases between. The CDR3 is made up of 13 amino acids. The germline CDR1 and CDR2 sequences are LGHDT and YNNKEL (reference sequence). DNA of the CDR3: TGTGCCAGCAGCCAGGGCACAACCTTTGGCTACACCTTC. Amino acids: CASSQGTTFGYTF.

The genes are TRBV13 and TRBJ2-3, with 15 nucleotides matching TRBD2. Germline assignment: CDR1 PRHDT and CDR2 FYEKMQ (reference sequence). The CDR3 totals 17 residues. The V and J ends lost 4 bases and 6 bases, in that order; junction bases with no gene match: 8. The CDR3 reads CASSSGLAGGPRDTQYF. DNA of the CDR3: TGTGCCAGCAGCTCCGGACTAGCGGGGGGGCCAAGGGATACGCAGTATTTT. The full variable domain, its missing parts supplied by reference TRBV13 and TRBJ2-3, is AAGVIQSPRHLIKEKRETATLKCYPIPRHDTVYWYQQGPGQDPQFLISFYEKMQSDKGSIPDRFSAQQFSDYHSELNMSSLELGDSALYFCASSSGLAGGPRDTQYFGPGTRLTVL.

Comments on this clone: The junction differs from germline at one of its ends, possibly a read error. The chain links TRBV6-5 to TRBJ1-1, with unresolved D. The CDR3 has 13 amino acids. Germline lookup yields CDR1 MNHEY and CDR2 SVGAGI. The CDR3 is CASSLTYNSEAFF. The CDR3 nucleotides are TGTGCCAGCAGCTTGACGTACAACAGTGAAGCTTTCTTT.

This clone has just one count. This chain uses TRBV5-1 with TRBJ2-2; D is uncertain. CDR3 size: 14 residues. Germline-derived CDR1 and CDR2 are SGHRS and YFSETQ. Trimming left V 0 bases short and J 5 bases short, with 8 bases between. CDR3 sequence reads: CASSLEQLTGELFF. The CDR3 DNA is TGCGCCAGCAGCTTGGAACAGCTTACCGGGGAGCTGTTTTTT.

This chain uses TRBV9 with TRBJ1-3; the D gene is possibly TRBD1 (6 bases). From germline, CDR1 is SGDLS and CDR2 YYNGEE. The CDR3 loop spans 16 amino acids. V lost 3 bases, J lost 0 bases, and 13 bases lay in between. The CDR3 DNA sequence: TGTGCCAGCAGCGGAAACCAGGACAGCTCTGGAAACACCATATATTTT. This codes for CASSGNQDSSGNTIYF. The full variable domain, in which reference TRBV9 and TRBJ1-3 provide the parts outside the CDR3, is DSGVTQTPKHLITATGQRVTLRCSPRSGDLSVYWYQQSLDQGLQFLIQYYNGEERAKGNILERFSAQQFPDLHSELNLSSLELGDSALYFCASSGNQDSSGNTIYFGEGSWLTVV.

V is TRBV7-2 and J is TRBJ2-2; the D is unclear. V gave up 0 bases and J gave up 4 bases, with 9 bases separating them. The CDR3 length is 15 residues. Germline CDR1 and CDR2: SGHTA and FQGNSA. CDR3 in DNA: TGTGCCAGCAGCTTAGCGCTTCTACCCACCGGGGAGCTGTTTTTT. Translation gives CASSLALLPTGELFF.

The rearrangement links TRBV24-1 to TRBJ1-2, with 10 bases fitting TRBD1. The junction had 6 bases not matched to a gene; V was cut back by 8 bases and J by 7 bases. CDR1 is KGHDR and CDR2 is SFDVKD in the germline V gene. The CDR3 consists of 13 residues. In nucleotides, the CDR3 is TGTGCCACCATACAGGACAGGGGGTTTGGCTACACCTTC. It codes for CATIQDRGFGYTF.

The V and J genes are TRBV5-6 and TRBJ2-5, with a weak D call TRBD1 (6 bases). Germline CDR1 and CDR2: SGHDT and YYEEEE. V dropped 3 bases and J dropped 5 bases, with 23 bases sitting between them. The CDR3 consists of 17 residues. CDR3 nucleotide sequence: TGTGCCAGCAGCTCGGGCGGGTTTAGGGGGTCGGGGGAGACCCAGTACTTC. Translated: CASSSGGFRGSGETQYF.

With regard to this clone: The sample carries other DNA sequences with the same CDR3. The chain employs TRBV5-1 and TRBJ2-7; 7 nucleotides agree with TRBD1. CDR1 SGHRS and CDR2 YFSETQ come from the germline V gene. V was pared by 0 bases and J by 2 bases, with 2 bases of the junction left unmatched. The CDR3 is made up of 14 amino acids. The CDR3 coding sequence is TGCGCCAGCAGCTTGGGCCAGGGGGCCTACGAGCAGTACTTC. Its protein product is CASSLGQGAYEQYF.

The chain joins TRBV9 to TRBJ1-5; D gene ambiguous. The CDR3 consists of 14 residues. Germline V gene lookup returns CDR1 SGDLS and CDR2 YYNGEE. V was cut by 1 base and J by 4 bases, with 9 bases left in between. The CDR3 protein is CASSVLPGNQPQHF. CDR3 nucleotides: TGTGCCAGCAGCGTACTTCCGGGGAATCAGCCCCAGCATTTT.

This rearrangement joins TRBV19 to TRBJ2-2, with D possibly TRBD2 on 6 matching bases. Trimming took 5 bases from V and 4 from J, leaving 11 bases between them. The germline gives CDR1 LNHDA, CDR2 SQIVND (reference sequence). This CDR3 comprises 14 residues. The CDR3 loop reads CASSSERATGELFF. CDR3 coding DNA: TGTGCCAGTAGTTCAGAGCGGGCCACCGGGGAGCTGTTTTTT.

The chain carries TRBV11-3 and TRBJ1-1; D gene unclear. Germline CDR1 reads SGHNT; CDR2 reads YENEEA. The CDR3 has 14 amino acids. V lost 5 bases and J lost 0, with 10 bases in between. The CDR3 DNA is TGTGCCAGCAGCACCGATTACATGAACACTGAAGCTTTCTTT. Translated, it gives CASSTDYMNTEAFF.

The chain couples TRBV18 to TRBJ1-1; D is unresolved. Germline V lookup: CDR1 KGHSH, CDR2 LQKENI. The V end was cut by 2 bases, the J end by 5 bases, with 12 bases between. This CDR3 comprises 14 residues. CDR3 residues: CASSPTQGGTEAFF. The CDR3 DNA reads TGTGCCAGCTCACCAACTCAAGGCGGGACTGAAGCTTTCTTT.

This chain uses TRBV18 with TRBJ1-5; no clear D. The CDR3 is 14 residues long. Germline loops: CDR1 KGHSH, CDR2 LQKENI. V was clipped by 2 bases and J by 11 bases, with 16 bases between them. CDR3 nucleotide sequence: TGTGCCAGCTCACCAGCTGGGTCTCCAGCGTCCCAGCATTTT. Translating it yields CASSPAGSPASQHF.